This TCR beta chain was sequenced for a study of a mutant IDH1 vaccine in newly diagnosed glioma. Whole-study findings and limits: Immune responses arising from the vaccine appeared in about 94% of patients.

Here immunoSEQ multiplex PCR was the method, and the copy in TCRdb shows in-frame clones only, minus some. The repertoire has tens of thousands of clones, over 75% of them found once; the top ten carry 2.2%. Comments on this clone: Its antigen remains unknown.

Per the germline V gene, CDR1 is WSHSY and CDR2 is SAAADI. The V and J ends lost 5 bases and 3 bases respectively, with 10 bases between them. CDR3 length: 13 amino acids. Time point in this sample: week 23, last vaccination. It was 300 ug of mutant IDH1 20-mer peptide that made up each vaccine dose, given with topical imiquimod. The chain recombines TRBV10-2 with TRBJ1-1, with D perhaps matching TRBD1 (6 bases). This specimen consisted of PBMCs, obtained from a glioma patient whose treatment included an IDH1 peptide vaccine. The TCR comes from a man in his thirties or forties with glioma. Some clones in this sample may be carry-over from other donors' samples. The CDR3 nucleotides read TGCGCCAGCAGTAACAGGGTTGACACTGAAGCTTTCTTT. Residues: CASSNRVDTEAFF.